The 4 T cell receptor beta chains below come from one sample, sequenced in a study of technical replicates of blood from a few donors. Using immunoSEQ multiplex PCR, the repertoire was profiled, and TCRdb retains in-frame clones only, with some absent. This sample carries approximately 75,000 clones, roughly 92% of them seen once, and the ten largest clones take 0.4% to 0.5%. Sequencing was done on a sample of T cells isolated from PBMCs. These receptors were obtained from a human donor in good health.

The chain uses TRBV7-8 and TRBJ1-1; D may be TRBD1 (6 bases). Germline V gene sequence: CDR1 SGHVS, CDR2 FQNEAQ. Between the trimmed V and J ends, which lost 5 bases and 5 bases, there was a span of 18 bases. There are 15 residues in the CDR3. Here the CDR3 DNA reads TGTGCCAGCAGCCCGTCACAGGGTATCTTTACTGAAGCTTTCTTT. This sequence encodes CASSPSQGIFTEAFF.

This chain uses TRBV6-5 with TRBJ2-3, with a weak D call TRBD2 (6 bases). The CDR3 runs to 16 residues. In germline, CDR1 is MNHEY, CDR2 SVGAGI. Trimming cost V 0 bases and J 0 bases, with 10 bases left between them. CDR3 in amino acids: CASSYSGSGSTDTQYF. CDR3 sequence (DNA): TGTGCCAGCAGTTACTCTGGTAGCGGAAGCACAGATACGCAGTATTTT.

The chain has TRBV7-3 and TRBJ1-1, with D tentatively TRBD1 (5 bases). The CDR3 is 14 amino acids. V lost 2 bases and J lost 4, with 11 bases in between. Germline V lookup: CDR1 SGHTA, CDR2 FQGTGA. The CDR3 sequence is CASSLGGLGTEAFF. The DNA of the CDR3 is TGTGCCAGCAGCTTAGGGGGGTTGGGCACTGAAGCTTTCTTT.

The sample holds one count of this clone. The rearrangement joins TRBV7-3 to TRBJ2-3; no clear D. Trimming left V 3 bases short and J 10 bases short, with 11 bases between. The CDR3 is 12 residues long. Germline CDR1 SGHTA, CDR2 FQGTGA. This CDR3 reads CASSLLGSAQYF. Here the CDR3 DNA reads TGTGCCAGCAGCTTGCTAGGATCGGCGCAGTATTTT.